The clone carrying this TCR beta chain was seen only a few times. Its target is not known. MiXCR was run by TCRdb on the RT-PCR reads, yielding one entry per CDR3 protein. Here the sample spans around 850,000 distinct CDR3 sequences, 18% being singletons. This specimen comes from a study of response to subunit inactivated influenza vaccine. Study-level findings and limits: The study's authors posited that every seasonal influenza vaccination enlists few new T cells.

J was trimmed by 4 bases and V by 0 bases; bases with no gene match: 2. The CDR3 sequence is 16 residues long. Germline loops: CDR1 SGDLS, CDR2 YYNGEE. This rearrangement joins TRBV9 to TRBJ2-1, with 12 bases lining up with TRBD1. The sequence derives from a man over 45 who received an inactivated influenza vaccine. The source material was PBMCs from blood, sampled about 5 days after vaccination. CDR3 amino acids: CASSVEGQGAYNEQFF. CDR3 coding DNA: TGTGCCAGCAGCGTAGAGGGACAGGGGGCGTACAATGAGCAGTTCTTC.